Following are 12 T cell receptor beta chains from one sample sequenced in a study of cytomegalovirus exposure and HLA in healthy donors. PCR used 60 Vbeta primers and 13 Jbeta primers. This table comes from immunoSEQ multiplex PCR, and its TCRdb copy is limited to in-frame clones, with some not included. Of 200,000 or so clones listed, approximately 84% were seen once; the top ten hold 3.5% to 4%. Sequenced material: PBMCs. The receptors originated from a man in his forties or fifties in good health and CMV-seronegative.

A word on this clone: Compared with germline, one end of the junction differs, possibly owing to a read error. V is TRBV4-2 and J is TRBJ2-1; 7 bases are shared with TRBD2. The CDR3 contains 14 residues. Germline V gene lookup returns CDR1 LGHNA and CDR2 YNFKEQ. The CDR3 sequence: CASTQGLAVNEQFF. The CDR3 DNA sequence: TGTGCCAGCACCCAAGGGCTAGCGGTTAATGAGCAGTTCTTC.

The J gene is TRBJ1-2, the V gene TRBV6-1, with a possible D match to TRBD1 (6 bases). CDR3 size: 13 residues. CDR1 MNHNS and CDR2 SASEGT come from the germline V gene. Between the trimmed V and J ends, which lost 6 bases and 8 bases, there was a span of 16 bases. The CDR3 DNA sequence: TGTGCCAGCAGCCGTGTGGGGGCGTCAGGCTACACCTTC. It encodes CASSRVGASGYTF.

This chain uses TRBV19 with TRBJ2-1, with TRBD2 identical over 8 bases. Per the germline V gene, CDR1 is LNHDA and CDR2 is SQIVND (reference sequence). This CDR3 has 15 amino acids. The junction had 9 bases not matched to a gene; V was cut back by 3 bases and J by 8 bases. The CDR3 coding sequence is TGTGCCAGTAGTATTGGGACTAGGGGTATGGATGAGCAGTTCTTC. As protein: CASSIGTRGMDEQFF. The variable domain in full, completed from reference TRBV19 and TRBJ2-1, reads DGGITQSPKYLFRKEGQNVTLSCEQNLNHDAMYWYRQDPGQGLRLIYYSQIVNDFQKGDIAEGYSVSREKKESFPLTVTSAQKNPTAFYLCASSIGTRGMDEQFFGPGTRLTVL.

This clone was seen a few times. The chain combines TRBV6-1 with TRBJ1-3; D not certain. CDR1 and CDR2 (germline): MNHNS, SASEGT. The CDR3 consists of 12 residues. V was trimmed by 5 bases and J by 4 bases, leaving 6 bases between them. CDR3 coding DNA: TGTGCCAGCAGTTCGCGGGGAAACACCATATATTTT. Translated, it gives CASSSRGNTIYF.

The rearrangement uses TRBV7-2 and TRBJ2-1; D gene ambiguous. The CDR3 runs to 14 residues. V shed 1 base and J shed 3 bases, with 7 bases lying between them. Germline CDR1 SGHTA, CDR2 FQGNSA. In DNA form, the CDR3 reads TGTGCCAGCAGCTTAGGCCCGGGCTACAATGAGCAGTTCTTC. It encodes CASSLGPGYNEQFF.

The V call is TRBV5-5, the J call TRBJ2-7; 10 bases are shared with TRBD1. J lost 6 bases, V lost 4 bases, and 10 bases had no gene match. The CDR3 covers 15 residues. CDR1 is SGHKS, CDR2 YYEKEE, per germline (reference sequence). This CDR3 is CASSQTMGQGREQYF. DNA of the CDR3: TGTGCCAGCAGCCAAACCATGGGACAGGGGCGCGAGCAGTACTTC.

The J gene is TRBJ1-1, the V gene TRBV4-1, with D hard to call. V gave up 1 base and J gave up 4 bases, with 10 bases separating them. Per germline, CDR1 MGHRA and CDR2 YSYEKL. The CDR3 spans 14 residues. In DNA, the CDR3 is TGCGCCAGCAGCCAAGGTTCAGCGGGCACTGAAGCTTTCTTT. Its translation is CASSQGSAGTEAFF.

V and J are TRBV4-3 and TRBJ2-7, with D perhaps matching TRBD2 (7 bases). V was clipped by 0 bases and J by 4 bases, with 16 bases between them. The CDR3 is made up of 16 amino acids. Germline CDR1 reads LGHNA; CDR2 reads YSLEER. CDR3 nucleotides: TGCGCCAGCAGCCAAGAACCCTTAGGGGGGGGGTACGAGCAGTACTTC. It specifies CASSQEPLGGGYEQYF.

This chain links TRBV18 with TRBJ2-1, with D tentatively TRBD1 (6 bases). Trimming removed 3 bases from V and 10 bases from J, with 16 bases in between. CDR1 and CDR2 (germline): KGHSH, LQKENI. This CDR3 is built from 14 residues. The CDR3 sequence: CASSPWTATLEQFF. CDR3 nucleotide sequence: TGTGCCAGCTCACCCTGGACAGCTACCCTAGAGCAGTTCTTC.

The rearrangement links TRBV6-5 to TRBJ2-3; TRBD1 aligns across 8 bases. This CDR3 contains 15 residues. CDR1 is MNHEY and CDR2 is SVGAGI in the germline V gene. V lost 6 bases to trimming and J lost 6 bases; unmatched junction nucleotides: 11. CDR3 region: CASSRAGQGADTQYF. CDR3 nucleotides: TGTGCCAGCAGCCGGGCCGGGCAGGGGGCGGATACGCAGTATTTT.

The genes are TRBV11-2 and TRBJ1-2; the match to TRBD1 covers 10 bases. Germline CDR1 is SGHAT and CDR2 is FQNNGV. Trimming at V came to 4 bases and at J to 2 bases, leaving 7 bases not matched to a gene. The length of the CDR3 is 16 residues. CDR3: CASSSLTTGGNYGYTF. The CDR3 coding sequence is TGTGCCAGCAGCTCTCTTACGACAGGGGGCAACTATGGCTACACCTTC.

This clone was picked up a small number of times. CDR3 DNA sequence: TGTGCCAGCACCGAACTAGCGGGGGGTAAAGATACGCAGTATTTT. As protein: CASTELAGGKDTQYF. The chain employs TRBV27 and TRBJ2-3; 12 nucleotides match TRBD2. V trimming: 7 bases; J trimming: 5 bases; junction bases outside the gene matches: 7. CDR3 size: 15 residues. The V gene's germline CDR1 is MNHEY and CDR2 SMNVEV (reference sequence).